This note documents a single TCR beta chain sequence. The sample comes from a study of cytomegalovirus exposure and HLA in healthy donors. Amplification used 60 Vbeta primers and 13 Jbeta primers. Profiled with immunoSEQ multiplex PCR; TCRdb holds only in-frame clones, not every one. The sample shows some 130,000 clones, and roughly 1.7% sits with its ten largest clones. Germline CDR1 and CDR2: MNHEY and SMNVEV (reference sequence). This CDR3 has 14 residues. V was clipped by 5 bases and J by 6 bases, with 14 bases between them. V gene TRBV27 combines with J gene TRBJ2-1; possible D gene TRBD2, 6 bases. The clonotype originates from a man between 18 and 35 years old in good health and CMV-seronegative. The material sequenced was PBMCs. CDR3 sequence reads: CASSPGPSVNEQFF. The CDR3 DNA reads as TGTGCCAGCAGTCCGGGACCTAGCGTCAATGAGCAGTTCTTC.